One and the same sample provided the 8 T cell receptor beta chains below, sequenced in a study of vaccination effects on CD4 cells after COVID-19. Before any sequencing was done, the ViraFEST assay used viral peptide pools to expand antigen-specific CD4+ T cells. Once cultured for about 9 days, the cells underwent separation to obtain CD4+ T cells. Only in-frame clones appear in the TCRdb table, and some are missing; sequencing was by immunoSEQ multiplex PCR. The repertoire holds about 54,000 clones, with 65% to 90% as singletons. What these receptors recognize is not known. The sequencing used CD4+ T cells from PBMCs cultured with HCoV-229E spike peptides, collected before COVID-19 vaccination. Receptors were obtained from a human donor who received a COVID-19 vaccine.

In nucleotides, the CDR3 is TGTGCCAGCAGCTTGGTATGGGGGACAGCTCCTATGAACACTGAAGCTTTCTTT. It yields the protein CASSLVWGTAPMNTEAFF. The chain carries TRBV5-5 and TRBJ1-1; 7 bases agree with TRBD1. Germline CDR1 reads SGHKS; CDR2 reads YYEKEE (reference sequence). With V trimmed by 0 bases and J by 0 bases, 11 bases remained unmatched. The CDR3 runs 18 residues. The full variable domain, with the rest looked up from reference TRBV5-5 and TRBJ1-1, is DAGVTQSPTHLIKTRGQQVTLRCSPISGHKSVSWYQQVLGQGPQFIFQYYEKEERGRGNFPDRFSARQFPNYSSELNVNALLLGDSALYLCASSLVWGTAPMNTEAFFGQGTRLTVV.

The CDR3 spells CASSYGQGSFYEQYV. CDR3 DNA: TGTGCCAGCAGTTACGGACAGGGGTCGTTCTACGAGCAGTACGTC. The chain uses TRBV6-5 and TRBJ2-7, with 9 bases aligning to TRBD1. The CDR3 extends over 15 amino acids. Trimming removed 2 bases from V and 3 bases from J; junction bases left unmatched: 5. CDR1 and CDR2 (germline): MNHEY, SVGAGI.

V and J are TRBV5-6 and TRBJ1-1; D is unclear. The ends were cut back, 0 bases at V and 7 bases at J, with 16 bases in the middle. CDR3 size: 15 residues. Germline V CDR1 and CDR2: SGHDT, YYEEEE. DNA of the CDR3: TGTGCCAGCAGCTTGGCCGGGGAAGGTCGCCGTGAAGCTTTCTTT. It encodes CASSLAGEGRREAFF.

The table lists this clone with a few counts. The chain uses TRBV5-6 and TRBJ1-5; D might be TRBD1 (5 bases). The V end was cut by 5 bases, the J end by 1 base, with 13 bases between. The CDR3 spans 15 residues. CDR1 and CDR2 (germline): SGHDT, YYEEEE. The chain's CDR3 is CASSYQGLSNQPQHF. The CDR3 DNA sequence: TGTGCCAGCAGTTATCAGGGATTAAGCAATCAGCCCCAGCATTTT.

The chain recombines TRBV2 with TRBJ2-5; tentative D call: TRBD2 (7 bases). Between the trimmed V and J ends, which lost 3 bases and 1 base, there was a span of 12 bases. CDR3 length equals 15 residues. Germline V gene sequence: CDR1 SNHLY, CDR2 FYNNEI. The CDR3 sequence is CASSDSRGGQETQYF. The DNA of the CDR3 is TGTGCCAGCAGTGATTCGAGGGGGGGCCAAGAGACCCAGTACTTC.

The rearrangement uses TRBV18 and TRBJ2-1; the match to TRBD2 covers 10 bases. Germline CDR1 and CDR2: KGHSH and LQKENI. CDR3 length: 16 residues. The V gene end was trimmed by 1 base and the J gene end by 5 bases; junction bases not matched to a gene: 5. The CDR3 region is CASSPLSGGDNNEQFF. For the CDR3, the DNA is TGTGCCAGCTCACCACTGAGCGGGGGGGACAACAATGAGCAGTTCTTC.

This sequence joins TRBV11-3 and TRBJ2-5; D possibly matches TRBD1 or TRBD2 (5 bases each). There are 17 residues in the CDR3. V was shortened by 1 base and J by 0 bases, with 15 bases between the two germline ends. Germline V gene sequence: CDR1 SGHNT, CDR2 YENEEA. The CDR3 sequence is CASSLVKRGLHQETQYF. The CDR3, as DNA: TGTGCCAGCAGCTTAGTTAAGAGGGGTTTGCACCAAGAGACCCAGTACTTC.

This chain uses TRBV29-1 with TRBJ1-5; D is uncertain. Trimming took 3 bases from V and 0 from J, leaving 6 bases between them. Germline values: CDR1 SQVTM, CDR2 ANQGSEA. The CDR3 totals 13 residues. CDR3 residues: CSVDRGSNQPQHF. In nucleotides, the CDR3 is TGCAGCGTTGACCGGGGTAGCAATCAGCCCCAGCATTTT.